This T cell receptor beta chain stems from a study of T cells after posttransplantation cyclophosphamide (dated by TCRdb to 2016 to 2018). For context, the study as a whole: T cell repertoire reconstitution was tracked by TRB sequencing after myeloablative bone marrow transplantation in which posttransplantation cyclophosphamide was used as GVHD prophylaxis. TRB sequencing was also done on up to 3 additional blood samples from 2 to 5.2 years after transplant in 3 patients, and on pretransplant blood from several patients. Because TRA and TRB clonality correlated tightly in several samples, later TCR analyses were limited to TRB. TRB sequencing was performed on blood from all 35 or so PTCy patients with 1-year posttransplant specimens. Public TRB sequences were compared against a database of over 3,500 sequences linked to responses to pathogens, tumor antigens, self-antigens and alloantigens. Samples from 30 to 35 PTCy-treated patients, along with samples from about 17 of their related bone marrow donors, underwent antigen receptor sequencing.

With respect to this clone: Which antigen it targets is not known. One junction end disagrees with the germline gene, perhaps due to a read error.

Genomic DNA was used for TRB sequencing, which was performed with the immunoSEQ assay at survey resolution or with the hsTCRB kit. Per the authors' processing: The immunoSEQ software was used for initial read processing, and the LymphoSeq R package was used for repertoire analyses. Clonality was computed as 1 minus normalized Shannon entropy; Gini coefficient was also calculated for each TRB dataset. To infer phenotypes in unsorted samples, TRB sequences from sorted subsets of the recipient or donor were mapped onto the unsorted samples of the same recipient. The immuneACCESS repertoire file appears here via TCRdb, limited to in-frame rearrangements. These files lack a portion of the clones; in checked studies, under half of the deficit traces to unresolved V genes, and the cause of the others is not known. The DNA gave D and trimming, while V, J and clone size come from that table. The sample table lists around 13,000 clones, over 80% of them with a count of one. Jointly, the top ten make up 0.75% to 1% of the sample.

What the study reported, not specific to this receptor: The TRB repertoires of T cells infiltrating skin or the GI tract showed only limited overlap with the TRB repertoires found in blood. Donor-recipient similarity was low at 1-2 months but increased during the first year, and donor CD8+ memory clones often dominated later blood repertoires. Across around 48 patients, recipient CMV seropositivity and CMV reactivation were highly associated with TRB clonality; PTCy diversity was similar to CNI/methotrexate controls.

CDR1 SSHAT and CDR2 FNYEAQ were looked up in the germline V gene (reference sequence). The CDR3 numbers 14 residues from cysteine through phenylalanine. This entry keeps only the CDR3 DNA: 42 bases, framed from base 1. Peripheral blood samples were provided by related bone marrow donors on the day of marrow donation. Mononuclear cells from peripheral blood and bone marrow were separated by Ficoll-Hypaque density centrifugation and then cryopreserved. CD4+ and CD8+ T cells, including naive and memory subsets, were sorted by FACS using a FACSAria II. This clonotype was obtained from a man aged 50 to 59 in good health, CMV-negative, and a related stem cell transplant donor. The sequence joins TRBV7-7 to TRBJ2-5, with no D gene named confidently. The sample comprised memory CD4+ T cells sorted from PBMCs. The CDR3 in this case is CASSLDWLGETQYF. The sequenced DNA is TGTGCTAGCAGCTTAGATTGGCTCGGGGAGACCCAGTACTTC. Outside the CDR3, residues come from the reference TRBV7-7 and TRBJ2-5 proteins, so the full variable domain is: GAGVSQSPRYKVTKRGQDVTLRCDPISSHATLYWYQQALGQGPEFLTYFNYEAQPDKSGLPSDRFSAERPEGSISTLTIQRTEQRDSAMYRCASSLDWLGETQYFGPGTRLLVL.